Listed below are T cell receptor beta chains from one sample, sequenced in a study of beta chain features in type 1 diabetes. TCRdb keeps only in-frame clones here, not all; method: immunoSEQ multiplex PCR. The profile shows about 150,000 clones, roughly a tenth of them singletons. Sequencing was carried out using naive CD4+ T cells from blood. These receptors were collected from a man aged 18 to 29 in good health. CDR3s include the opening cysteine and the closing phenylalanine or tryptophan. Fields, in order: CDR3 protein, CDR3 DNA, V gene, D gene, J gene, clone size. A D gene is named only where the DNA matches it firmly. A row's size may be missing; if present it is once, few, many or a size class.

cdr3_aa: CASSPGTGSEKLFF
cdr3_nt: TGTGCCAGCTCACCCGGGACAGGGAGTGAAAAACTGTTTTTT
v_call: TRBV18
d_call: TRBD1
j_call: TRBJ1-4
clone_size: few

cdr3_aa: CASSLTSGFAKTQYF
cdr3_nt: TGTGCCAGCAGTCTGACTAGCGGGTTCGCTAAGACCCAGTACTTC
v_call: TRBV6-5
d_call: TRBD2
j_call: TRBJ2-5
clone_size: few

cdr3_aa: CASSYYPRDRARYEQYF
cdr3_nt: TGTGCCAGCAGCTACTACCCCCGGGACAGGGCCCGCTACGAGCAGTACTTC
v_call: TRBV7-9
d_call: TRBD1
j_call: TRBJ2-7
clone_size: -

cdr3_aa: CASSVPEGTHQYF
cdr3_nt: TGTGCCAGCAGCGTACCTGAGGGAACCCATCAGTATTTT
v_call: TRBV9
d_call: -
j_call: TRBJ2-3
clone_size: many

cdr3_aa: CASIEVRQDSNQPQHF
cdr3_nt: TGTGCCAGTATAGAGGTTCGACAGGATAGCAATCAGCCCCAGCATTTT
v_call: TRBV19
d_call: -
j_call: TRBJ1-5
clone_size: -

cdr3_aa: CASSSQQGNEQFF
cdr3_nt: TGTGCCAGTAGTAGTCAACAGGGAAATGAGCAGTTCTTC
v_call: TRBV19
d_call: -
j_call: TRBJ2-1
clone_size: many

cdr3_aa: CASSTREDTHEQYF
cdr3_nt: TGTGCCAGTAGTACGAGGGAGGATACCCACGAGCAGTACTTC
v_call: TRBV19
d_call: -
j_call: TRBJ2-7
clone_size: few

cdr3_aa: CASSSRYTPGVSYEQYF
cdr3_nt: TGTGCCAGCAGCTCCCGCTATACGCCAGGGGTCTCCTACGAGCAGTACTTC
v_call: TRBV11-3
d_call: -
j_call: TRBJ2-7
clone_size: -

cdr3_aa: CASRTGQFTYEQYF
cdr3_nt: TGTGCCAGCAGGACCGGACAATTCACCTACGAGCAGTACTTC
v_call: TRBV6-4
d_call: -
j_call: TRBJ2-7
clone_size: -

cdr3_aa: CASSALAGATYEQYF
cdr3_nt: TGTGCCAGCAGCGCCCTAGCGGGGGCGACCTACGAGCAGTACTTC
v_call: TRBV11-2
d_call: TRBD2
j_call: TRBJ2-7
clone_size: few

cdr3_aa: CASRTGDNSPLHF
cdr3_nt: TGTGCCAGCCGAACAGGGGATAATTCACCCCTCCACTTT
v_call: TRBV18
d_call: TRBD1
j_call: TRBJ1-6
clone_size: -

cdr3_aa: CANSQPGQGYEQYF
cdr3_nt: TGTGCCAACAGCCAACCGGGACAGGGCTACGAGCAGTACTTC
v_call: TRBV4-2
d_call: TRBD1
j_call: TRBJ2-7
clone_size: -

cdr3_aa: CASSLEGLARGGQFF
cdr3_nt: TGTGCCAGCAGCTTGGAGGGACTAGCGCGGGGCGGGCAGTTCTTC
v_call: TRBV11-2
d_call: TRBD2
j_call: TRBJ2-1
clone_size: -

cdr3_aa: CASSKTGYSSYNEQFF
cdr3_nt: TGCGCCAGCAGCAAAACCGGGTATAGCTCCTACAATGAGCAGTTCTTC
v_call: TRBV4-3
d_call: -
j_call: TRBJ2-1
clone_size: few

cdr3_aa: CASSDTGGNEQYF
cdr3_nt: TGTGCCAGCAGCGACACAGGGGGGAACGAGCAGTACTTC
v_call: TRBV2
d_call: TRBD1
j_call: TRBJ2-7
clone_size: few

cdr3_aa: CASSLEAGKAEAFF
cdr3_nt: TGTGCCAGCAGCTTAGAGGCGGGGAAGGCTGAAGCTTTCTTT
v_call: TRBV7-9
d_call: -
j_call: TRBJ1-1
clone_size: -

cdr3_aa: CASSTRGRGNEQFF
cdr3_nt: TGTGCCAGTAGTACCCGGGGTCGGGGCAATGAGCAGTTCTTC
v_call: TRBV19
d_call: -
j_call: TRBJ2-1
clone_size: many

cdr3_aa: CASSRSPGQNAHTEAFF
cdr3_nt: TGTGCCAGCAGCCGAAGCCCGGGACAGAACGCGCACACTGAAGCTTTCTTT
v_call: TRBV7-2
d_call: TRBD1
j_call: TRBJ1-1
clone_size: -

cdr3_aa: CASSRSGTDNQPQHF
cdr3_nt: TGTGCCAGTAGTCGCTCCGGGACAGACAATCAGCCCCAGCATTTT
v_call: TRBV19
d_call: TRBD1
j_call: TRBJ1-5
clone_size: few

cdr3_aa: CASSAGQGRYYEQYF
cdr3_nt: TGTGCCAGCAGCGCCGGACAGGGTAGATACTACGAGCAGTACTTC
v_call: TRBV9
d_call: TRBD1
j_call: TRBJ2-7
clone_size: few

cdr3_aa: CASSLESEQETQYF
cdr3_nt: TGTGCCAGCAGCTTGGAGTCGGAGCAAGAGACCCAGTACTTC
v_call: TRBV5-4
d_call: -
j_call: TRBJ2-5
clone_size: few

cdr3_aa: CASSVVDGGDYTQYF
cdr3_nt: TGTGCCAGCAGCGTAGTGGACGGGGGGGACTATACGCAGTATTTT
v_call: TRBV9
d_call: TRBD2
j_call: TRBJ2-3
clone_size: -

cdr3_aa: CASSLRWVAGNQETQYF
cdr3_nt: TGTGCCAGCAGCCTCCGGTGGGTAGCGGGGAACCAAGAGACCCAGTACTTC
v_call: TRBV11-2
d_call: TRBD2
j_call: TRBJ2-5
clone_size: few

cdr3_aa: CASSGQVNSPLHF
cdr3_nt: TGTGCCAGCAGCGGACAGGTTAATTCACCCCTCCACTTT
v_call: TRBV9
d_call: -
j_call: TRBJ1-6
clone_size: -

cdr3_aa: CASSLQGGNQPQHF
cdr3_nt: TGTGCCAGCAGTCTACAGGGCGGCAATCAGCCCCAGCATTTT
v_call: TRBV6-5
d_call: -
j_call: TRBJ1-5
clone_size: -

cdr3_aa: CASSLAVQGGGYTF
cdr3_nt: TGTGCCAGCAGCTTAGCTGTACAGGGCGGCGGCTACACCTTC
v_call: TRBV7-8
d_call: -
j_call: TRBJ1-2
clone_size: -

cdr3_aa: CATAGVSSGDTQYF
cdr3_nt: TGTGCCACGGCAGGGGTGTCGAGTGGAGATACGCAGTATTTT
v_call: TRBV19
d_call: -
j_call: TRBJ2-3
clone_size: -

cdr3_aa: CATSRALAGASTDTQYF
cdr3_nt: TGTGCCACCAGCAGAGCCCTAGCGGGGGCTAGCACAGATACGCAGTATTTT
v_call: TRBV15
d_call: TRBD2
j_call: TRBJ2-3
clone_size: many

cdr3_aa: CASGLVRSRGPNTGELFF
cdr3_nt: TGTGCTAGTGGTTTGGTACGAAGCAGGGGGCCCAACACCGGGGAGCTGTTTTTT
v_call: TRBV12-5
d_call: TRBD1
j_call: TRBJ2-2
clone_size: -

cdr3_aa: CASSLDRGRTDTQYF
cdr3_nt: TGTGCCAGCAGCTTAGATAGGGGTCGCACAGATACGCAGTATTTT
v_call: TRBV7-4
d_call: -
j_call: TRBJ2-3
clone_size: many

cdr3_aa: CASSLLASSYNEQFF
cdr3_nt: TGTGCCAGCAGCTTACTAGCGTCATCCTACAATGAGCAGTTCTTC
v_call: TRBV11-2
d_call: -
j_call: TRBJ2-1
clone_size: -

cdr3_aa: CASSAQGAETQYF
cdr3_nt: TGTGCCAGCAGCGCCCAGGGGGCAGAGACCCAGTACTTC
v_call: TRBV9
d_call: TRBD1
j_call: TRBJ2-5
clone_size: few

cdr3_aa: CASSLVGQGERQYF
cdr3_nt: TGTGCCAGCAGCTTAGTGGGCCAGGGGGAACGGCAGTACTTC
v_call: TRBV11-2
d_call: TRBD1
j_call: TRBJ2-7
clone_size: few

cdr3_aa: CASSYRQGGTKDTQYF
cdr3_nt: TGTGCCAGCAGCTATAGACAGGGGGGTACTAAGGATACGCAGTATTTT
v_call: TRBV5-6
d_call: TRBD1
j_call: TRBJ2-3
clone_size: few

cdr3_aa: CAWTPRTGLNEKLFF
cdr3_nt: TGTGCCTGGACTCCGAGGACAGGTCTAAATGAAAAACTGTTTTTT
v_call: TRBV30
d_call: TRBD1
j_call: TRBJ1-4
clone_size: few

cdr3_aa: CASSQSQTSGGSTTQYF
cdr3_nt: TGCGCCAGCAGCCAGTCCCAAACTAGCGGGGGGTCCACTACGCAGTATTTT
v_call: TRBV4-1
d_call: TRBD2
j_call: TRBJ2-3
clone_size: -

cdr3_aa: CASSQYNSGANVLTF
cdr3_nt: TGTGCCAGCAGCCAATACAACTCTGGGGCCAACGTCCTGACTTTC
v_call: TRBV7-9
d_call: -
j_call: TRBJ2-6
clone_size: -

cdr3_aa: CASKQAYEQYF
cdr3_nt: TGTGCCAGCAAACAGGCCTACGAGCAGTACTTC
v_call: TRBV6-6
d_call: -
j_call: TRBJ2-7
clone_size: few

cdr3_aa: CASSRGAGQGGSPLHF
cdr3_nt: TGCGCCAGCAGCAGGGGAGCGGGACAGGGTGGGTCACCCCTCCACTTT
v_call: TRBV4-3
d_call: TRBD1
j_call: TRBJ1-6
clone_size: many

cdr3_aa: CASSQSPKNCFF
cdr3_nt: -
v_call: TRBV23-1
d_call: -
j_call: TRBJ1-4
clone_size: -

cdr3_aa: CASSQEGTRSSDTQYF
cdr3_nt: TGTGCCAGCAGCCAGGAAGGAACTAGAAGTTCAGATACGCAGTATTTT
v_call: TRBV4-2
d_call: -
j_call: TRBJ2-3
clone_size: few

cdr3_aa: CASSPDRDQPQHF
cdr3_nt: TGTGCCAGCTCACCAGACAGGGATCAGCCCCAGCATTTT
v_call: TRBV18
d_call: TRBD1
j_call: TRBJ1-5
clone_size: few